The 21 T cell receptor beta chains listed next were all sequenced from one sample in a study of cytotoxic CD8 clonotypes in ibrutinib-treated CLL (dated by TCRdb to the early 2020s). Read against the paper, the sample's time point label means: approximately 25 months on ibrutinib. To prepare the library, the immunoSEQ multiplex PCR assay was applied. The clones in this table, taken by TCRdb from immuneACCESS, are in-frame only. Not every clone is retained; where verified, under half of the shortfall comes from an unresolved V gene, and the cause of the rest is unknown. The sample table shows more than 200,000 clones, and 70% are seen once. The ten most abundant clones make up roughly 14% of the sample. Sequencing used PBMCs, obtained after 24 months of ibrutinib treatment. These receptors came from a human donor with chronic lymphocytic leukemia.

For the CDR3, the DNA is TGTGCCATCAGTGAGTCAGGAATTAGCGGGCTCTACGAGCAGTACTTC. Translated: CAISESGISGLYEQYF. This rearrangement joins TRBV10-3 to TRBJ2-7; 7 bases align to TRBD2. Germline CDR1 reads ENHRY; CDR2 reads SYGVKD. J lost 3 bases, V lost 0 bases, and 8 bases had no gene match. This CDR3 contains 16 residues.

The gene calls are TRBV7-3 and TRBJ2-7; perhaps TRBD2 as D (6 bases). The CDR3 spans 14 residues. Germline V gives CDR1 SGHTA, CDR2 FQGTGA. Trimming took 4 bases from V and 2 from J, leaving 12 bases between them. The CDR3 here is CASSSTGRTYEQYF. CDR3 nucleotides: TGTGCCAGCAGCTCAACGGGGAGGACCTACGAGCAGTACTTC.

The chain has TRBV28 and TRBJ1-5; D is perhaps TRBD1 (5 bases). The V gene lost 2 bases and the J gene lost 2 bases, with 7 bases spanning the gap. The CDR3 has 14 amino acids. The germline gives CDR1 MDHEN, CDR2 SYDVKM. CDR3 sequence: CASSLSRGNQPQHF. Here the CDR3 DNA reads TGTGCCAGCAGTTTAAGCAGGGGCAATCAGCCCCAGCATTTT.

The chain links TRBV19 to TRBJ1-5; tentative D call: TRBD1 (5 bases). Germline CDR1 and CDR2: LNHDA and SQIVND (reference sequence). The CDR3 covers 14 residues. The V and J ends lost 4 bases and 6 bases respectively, with 13 bases between them. The CDR3 region has the DNA TGTGCCAGTAGTACCGGCTGGGGCGGTCAGCCCCAGCATTTT. Its protein product is CASSTGWGGQPQHF.

With regard to this clone: Other DNA variants within this sample encode the same CDR3. This rearrangement joins TRBV28 to TRBJ2-1; D not resolved. The CDR3 totals 11 residues. V lost 3 bases, J lost 7 bases, and 4 bases lay in between. Germline V CDR1 and CDR2: MDHEN, SYDVKM. The CDR3 reads CASSLGNEQFF. CDR3 in DNA: TGTGCCAGCAGTTTGGGGAATGAGCAGTTCTTC.

V is TRBV30 and J is TRBJ1-1, with no clear D. The germline V and J ends were trimmed by 3 bases and 1 base, with 12 bases remaining between them. The CDR3 covers 14 residues. Germline V gives CDR1 GTSNPN, CDR2 SVGIG (reference sequence). The CDR3 loop reads CAWRGISRNTEAFF. The CDR3, as DNA: TGTGCCTGGAGGGGTATATCCAGGAACACTGAAGCTTTCTTT.

This clone was detected a few times. The DNA is left out, because the CDR3 cannot be placed on it with certainty; the CDR3 is given as TCRdb lists it. J is TRBJ2-7 and V is TRBV28. Germline loops: CDR1 MDHEN, CDR2 SYDVKM. The CDR3 is made up of 14 amino acids, end residues included. The CDR3 is CASLSGPVGYEQYF.

V is TRBV19 and J is TRBJ2-5, with D unresolved. The CDR3 loop spans 12 amino acids. V lost 5 bases, J lost 5 bases, and 9 bases lay in between. The germline CDR1 and CDR2 sequences are LNHDA and SQIVND (reference sequence). The CDR3 loop reads CASSSSGETQYF. For the CDR3, the DNA is TGTGCCAGTAGTTCCTCCGGGGAGACCCAGTACTTC.

The chain has TRBV5-1 and TRBJ1-1; 10 bases are shared with TRBD1. The CDR3 is 15 residues long. Looked up from germline, CDR1 is SGHRS and CDR2 is YFSETQ. The junction had 8 bases not matched to a gene; V was cut back by 4 bases and J by 5 bases. CDR3 loop: CASSTQDRGLTEAFF. CDR3 coding DNA: TGCGCCAGCAGCACCCAAGACAGGGGGCTTACTGAAGCTTTCTTT.

The CDR3 region is CSVDPGQGQQYF. The CDR3 nucleotides are TGCAGCGTGGACCCGGGACAGGGCCAGCAGTACTTC. This rearrangement joins TRBV29-1 to TRBJ2-7, with 9 bases that match TRBD1. Germline lookup yields CDR1 SQVTM and CDR2 ANQGSEA. Losses at the gene ends were 6 bases for V and 8 bases for J; bases not matched to a gene: 8. The CDR3 spans 12 residues.

The rearrangement uses TRBV28 and TRBJ1-2; D remains ambiguous. The CDR3 is 13 residues long. V lost 7 bases to trimming and J lost 3 bases, with 12 bases between them. The germline V gene has CDR1 MDHEN and CDR2 SYDVKM. The DNA of the CDR3 is TGTGCCAGCACTGACCTGAGGGACTATGGCTACACCTTC. It yields the protein CASTDLRDYGYTF.

The chain has TRBV10-1 and TRBJ2-3; a possible D gene is TRBD1 (5 bases). Germline CDR1 WNHNN, CDR2 SYGVQD (reference sequence). This CDR3 region has 15 residues. Deletions cut 2 bases from V and 1 base from J, with 10 bases between. Here the CDR3 DNA reads TGCGCCAGCAGTGAGGCGGAGACAGGCACAGATACGCAGTATTTT. Translating gives CASSEAETGTDTQYF.

The chain employs TRBV7-6 and TRBJ2-5, with 7 bases matching TRBD2. The CDR3 is made up of 16 amino acids. Trimming removed 1 base from V and 5 bases from J; junction bases left unmatched: 10. From germline, CDR1 is SGHVS and CDR2 FNYEAQ. As DNA, the CDR3 is TGTGCCAGCAGCTTAGAACCTGCGGGAGTGGGTGAGACCCAGTACTTC. This encodes CASSLEPAGVGETQYF.

V and J are TRBV27 and TRBJ2-7, with TRBD2 matching 10 bases. The length of the CDR3 is 14 residues. The germline V gene has CDR1 MNHEY and CDR2 SMNVEV (reference sequence). J lost 6 bases, V lost 4 bases, and 6 bases had no gene match. The CDR3 DNA sequence: TGTGCCAGCAGTTCAGGGACTAGCGTGCTCGAGCAGTACTTC. Amino acids: CASSSGTSVLEQYF.

This clone was detected only a few times. The sample has other DNA sequences that encode this CDR3 too. J is TRBJ2-6 and V is TRBV6-5; D is uncertain. The CDR3 has 14 amino acids. Germline V lookup: CDR1 MNHEY, CDR2 SVGAGI. V lost 0 bases and J lost 3, with 3 bases in between. The CDR3 bases are TGTGCCAGCAGTTACTCTAGTGGGGCCAACGTCCTGACTTTC. It codes for CASSYSSGANVLTF.

The chain uses TRBV4-1 and TRBJ1-2; TRBD1 is a possible D gene (5 bases). V dropped 3 bases and J dropped 3 bases, with 5 bases sitting between them. The CDR3 sequence is 12 residues long. The germline V gene has CDR1 MGHRA and CDR2 YSYEKL. CDR3: CASSQGDYGYTF. Written as DNA, the CDR3 is TGCGCCAGCAGCCAGGGGGACTATGGCTACACCTTC.

This rearrangement joins TRBV29-1 to TRBJ2-7; no clear D gene. Per the germline V gene, CDR1 is SQVTM and CDR2 is ANQGSEA. The V and J ends lost 0 bases and 0 bases respectively, with 3 bases between them. The CDR3 covers 12 residues. The CDR3 DNA is TGCAGCGTTGAAGACCACTCCTACGAGCAGTACTTC. Protein product: CSVEDHSYEQYF.

This chain uses TRBV11-3 with TRBJ2-2; TRBD2 agrees at 7 bases. Trimming took 5 bases from V and 4 from J; bases not matched to a gene: 7. CDR3 size: 15 residues. Germline CDR1 SGHNT, CDR2 YENEEA. The CDR3 loop reads CASSPGLGVTGELFF. The CDR3, as DNA: TGTGCCAGCAGCCCCGGACTAGGGGTCACCGGGGAGCTGTTTTTT.

This clone has more than one count but fewer than ten. The chain joins TRBV11-2 to TRBJ2-7; 14 bases align to TRBD2. The germline gives CDR1 SGHAT, CDR2 FQNNGV. The V and J ends lost 5 bases and 2 bases, in that order; junction bases with no gene match: 11. The CDR3 runs to 18 residues. This CDR3 reads CASSSTGTSGRSAYEQYF. The CDR3 DNA sequence: TGTGCCAGCAGCAGTACCGGGACTAGCGGGAGAAGCGCCTACGAGCAGTACTTC.

A note on this clone: The same CDR3 is also encoded by other DNA sequences in this sample. CDR3 nucleotide sequence: TGCAGCGTTGATAGGGGGAACACCGGGGAGCTGTTTTTT. This codes for CSVDRGNTGELFF. The chain joins TRBV29-1 to TRBJ2-2; weak D call: TRBD1 (5 bases). CDR1 is SQVTM and CDR2 is ANQGSEA in the germline V gene. This CDR3 region has 13 residues. V lost 3 bases, J lost 1 base, and 6 bases lay in between.

A few counts support this clone. This sequence joins TRBV7-3 and TRBJ2-3; 9 bases are a match to TRBD2. Trimming at V came to 5 bases and at J to 6 bases, leaving 6 bases not matched to a gene. The CDR3 runs to 14 residues. The germline CDR1 and CDR2 sequences are SGHTA and FQGTGA. CDR3 DNA sequence: TGTGCCAGCAGCCTCGGGACTAGCCCCGATACGCAGTATTTT. Translated, it gives CASSLGTSPDTQYF. Variable domain in full (rest from reference TRBV7-3 and TRBJ2-3): GAGVSQTPSNKVTEKGKYVELRCDPISGHTALYWYRQSLGQGPEFLIYFQGTGAADDSGLPNDRFFAVRPEGSVSTLKIQRTERGDSAVYLCASSLGTSPDTQYFGPGTRLTVL.